The TCR beta chain described here comes from a study of OX40 agonist ivuxolimab in advanced cancers. General study results and limits: The study observed clonal expansion of CD4+ and CD8+ blood T cells by week 6 at 0.1 to 3.0 mg/kg. The study found among the lowest clonal expansion in partial responders at 0.1-3.0 mg/kg. What antigens the expanded peripheral T cells recognized was never established.

The CDR3 length is 18 residues. The V gene's germline CDR1 is LGHNA and CDR2 YNFKEQ. V lost 3 bases, J lost 4 bases, and 23 bases lay in between. The assay was immunoSEQ multiplex PCR, and TCRdb's table has in-frame clones only and misses some. The profile shows fewer than 50,000 clones, more than 80% of them singletons. Remarks on this clone: Its antigen is unidentified.

The rearrangement links TRBV4-2 to TRBJ2-3, with D perhaps matching TRBD2 (7 bases). The sequenced sample was CD4+ or CD8+ T cells sorted from blood, obtained in a trial of the OX40 agonist ivuxolimab. The source of this sequence is an adult with an advanced solid tumor such as melanoma, head and neck, liver or kidney cancer. CDR3 residues: CASSQEILGGATADTQYF. Written as DNA, the CDR3 is TGTGCCAGCAGCCAGGAGATCCTGGGGGGGGCAACTGCAGATACGCAGTATTTT.